The 29 T cell receptor beta chains reported below all come from one sample, sequenced in a study of T cells in Graves' hyperthyroidism and ophthalmopathy. Using RNA transcripts as the source, TCR beta CDR3 regions were amplified. First-round RT-PCR targeting the TCR CDR3 was performed with the HTBI primer set. TCRdb re-called the multiplex PCR reads through MiXCR, storing one row per CDR3 protein. The table shows approximately 630,000 distinct CDR3 sequences, with 16% occurring only once. The sample taken for sequencing was blood. The receptors were sampled from a woman in her 30s with Graves' hyperthyroidism.

The gene calls are TRBV6-2 or TRBV6-3 and TRBJ1-5; D uncertain. Trimming cost V 6 bases and J 4 bases, with 10 bases left between them. Germline CDR1 is MNHEY and CDR2 is SVGEGT. This CDR3 is 13 amino acids long. CDR3 DNA: TGTGCCAGCAGAGGTCACATTAATCAGCCCCAGCATTTT. Translating gives CASRGHINQPQHF.

There are a few counts of this clonotype. The chain employs TRBV7-9 and TRBJ1-3; TRBD1 is a possible D gene (6 bases). This CDR3 contains 15 residues. The germline V gene has CDR1 SEHNR and CDR2 FQNEAQ (reference sequence). Trimming cost V 6 bases and J 4 bases, with 16 bases left between them. CDR3 bases: TGTGCCAGCAGTCACCTGCCAGGGGTCGGAAACACCATATATTTT. Protein: CASSHLPGVGNTIYF.

This clonotype appeared many times. The V and J genes are TRBV7-9 and TRBJ2-3; 9 bases are shared with TRBD2. The CDR3 is 18 residues long. The germline gives CDR1 SEHNR, CDR2 FQNEAQ (reference sequence). Trimming at V came to 3 bases and at J to 3 bases, leaving 13 bases not matched to a gene. CDR3 bases: TGTGCCAGCAGCTTTAGGAGGGCGGGAGGGCCCAGAACAGATACGCAGTATTTT. Translation: CASSFRRAGGPRTDTQYF. Using reference TRBV7-9 and TRBJ2-3 for the parts outside the CDR3, the full variable domain is DTGVSQNPRHKITKRGQNVTFRCDPISEHNRLYWYRQTLGQGPEFLTYFQNEAQLEKSRLLSDRFSAERPKGSFSTLEIQRTEQGDSAMYLCASSFRRAGGPRTDTQYFGPGTRLTVL.

This chain joins TRBV12-3 or TRBV12-4 and TRBJ2-4; 12 bases match TRBD2. J gave up 0 bases and V 2 bases, and 2 bases lay outside the gene matches. The CDR3 consists of 17 residues. The CDR3 sequence: CASSLQGLAGAKNIQYF. CDR3 nucleotide sequence: TGTGCCAGCAGTTTACAGGGACTAGCGGGAGCCAAAAACATTCAGTACTTC.

The table lists this clonotype with many counts. This chain uses TRBV2 with TRBJ2-1; 12 bases map to TRBD1. CDR1 SNHLY and CDR2 FYNNEI come from the germline V gene. The V gene end was trimmed by 6 bases and the J gene end by 3 bases; junction bases not matched to a gene: 3. This CDR3 has 15 amino acids. The CDR3 DNA reads TGTGCCAGCAGGGGGGACAGGGGGCACTACAATGAGCAGTTCTTC. This codes for CASRGDRGHYNEQFF.

This clonotype was recorded a few times. The chain joins TRBV10-3 to TRBJ2-7, with TRBD1 as a possible D gene (8 bases). The CDR3 has 17 residues. Trimming removed 6 bases at V and 4 bases at J, with 25 bases between. Germline V gene data show CDR1 as ENHRY and CDR2 as SYGVKD. The chain's CDR3 is CAIRGGRTGTKFYEQYF. The CDR3 DNA is TGTGCCATCAGGGGGGGGAGGACAGGGACCAAATTTTACGAGCAGTACTTC.

Only a few counts were recorded for this clonotype. The chain has TRBV10-3 and TRBJ2-7; D ambiguous. Germline loops: CDR1 ENHRY, CDR2 SYGVKD. V was pared by 5 bases and J by 2 bases, with 13 bases between. The CDR3 runs 14 residues. CDR3 sequence: CAISPDPKTYEQYF. In nucleotides, the CDR3 is TGTGCCATCAGTCCGGACCCCAAGACCTACGAGCAGTACTTC.

The J gene is TRBJ2-3, the V gene TRBV6-1; no reliable D call. Germline V gene data show CDR1 as MNHNS and CDR2 as SASEGT. V was clipped by 2 bases and J by 0 bases, with 18 bases between them. CDR3 length: 18 amino acids. This CDR3 is CASSELPWTGPSTDTQYF. The CDR3 nucleotides are TGTGCCAGCAGTGAACTCCCGTGGACGGGCCCAAGCACAGATACGCAGTATTTT.

In this sample, this clonotype turned up once. The chain has TRBV13 and TRBJ1-5, with D maybe TRBD1 (5 bases). The germline V gene encodes CDR1 PRHDT and CDR2 FYEKMQ (reference sequence). The germline V and J ends were trimmed by 0 bases and 0 bases, with 9 bases remaining between them. CDR3 size: 16 residues. This chain's CDR3 is CASSLGGGDSNQPQHF. The CDR3 DNA follows: TGTGCCAGCAGCTTAGGTGGAGGGGATAGCAATCAGCCCCAGCATTTT.

This clonotype has at least ten counts. The J gene is TRBJ2-1, the V gene TRBV27, with a weak D call TRBD2 (5 bases). The CDR3 contains 15 residues. CDR1 MNHEY and CDR2 SMNVEV come from the germline V gene (reference sequence). Trimming pared 6 bases from V and 8 bases from J, leaving 20 bases between. The CDR3: CASRIAERGGDEQFF. DNA for the CDR3: TGTGCCAGCAGGATAGCCGAGCGAGGAGGCGATGAGCAGTTCTTC.

The CDR3 loop is CSAREHSDQPQHF. Written as DNA, the CDR3 is TGCAGTGCTAGAGAACATTCAGATCAGCCCCAGCATTTT. This chain connects TRBV20-1 to TRBJ1-5; D call uncertain. Looked up from germline, CDR1 is DFQATT and CDR2 is SNEGSKA (reference sequence). The germline V and J ends were trimmed by 0 bases and 5 bases, with 8 bases remaining between them. The CDR3 has 13 residues.

The chain employs TRBV19 and TRBJ2-1, with TRBD2 identical over 7 bases. CDR1 is LNHDA and CDR2 is SQIVND in the germline V gene (reference sequence). Trimming removed 4 bases from V and 5 bases from J; junction bases left unmatched: 11. This CDR3 region has 16 residues. CDR3 protein: CASSTLASGLHNEQFF. For the CDR3, the DNA is TGTGCCAGTAGTACCCTAGCTAGCGGTCTACACAATGAGCAGTTCTTC.

This clonotype was picked up a small number of times. This chain links TRBV19 with TRBJ1-2, with 9 bases matching TRBD1. This CDR3 has 14 amino acids. Germline V CDR1 and CDR2: LNHDA, SQIVND (reference sequence). With 10 bases clipped from V and 4 bases from J, the junction kept 10 bases outside the gene matches. The CDR3 DNA sequence: TGTGCCACCAGCCCCGGGACAGGGAGCTATGGCTACACCTTC. As protein: CATSPGTGSYGYTF.

The rearrangement links TRBV20-1 to TRBJ2-5; no clear D. V was clipped by 3 bases and J by 0 bases, with 8 bases between them. Germline values: CDR1 DFQATT, CDR2 SNEGSKA (reference sequence). This CDR3 comprises 13 residues. The CDR3 is CSASDGYQETQYF. The CDR3 DNA reads as TGCAGTGCTAGTGATGGCTACCAAGAGACCCAGTACTTC.

Worth noting for this clonotype: Its ends do not fully match the called genes, so a read error is possible. The chain combines TRBV28 with TRBJ2-5, with no clear D. Looked up from germline, CDR1 is MDHEN and CDR2 is SYDVKM. This CDR3 region has 13 residues. CDR3 in DNA: TGTGCCAGCAGTTCCCCCCCCCAGGTATGGGCGCACTTC. This translates into CASSSPPQVWAHF.

The sample holds many counts of this clonotype. The rearrangement joins TRBV6-2 or TRBV6-3 to TRBJ1-5; 9 bases match TRBD1. The CDR3 has 15 residues. V lost 6 bases and J lost 4; bases outside the gene matches: 7. The germline V gene encodes CDR1 MNHEY and CDR2 SVGEGT. CDR3 nucleotides: TGTGCCAGCAGGGGACAGGGAGGTTTTAATCAGCCCCAGCATTTT. It yields the protein CASRGQGGFNQPQHF.

The chain links TRBV2 to TRBJ2-4, with D hard to call. Germline V lookup: CDR1 SNHLY, CDR2 FYNNEI. The length of the CDR3 is 16 residues. V lost 4 bases and J lost 0, with 13 bases in between. CDR3 nucleotides: TGTGCCAGCAGTGCCGACTGGTGGGAAGCCAAAAACATTCAGTACTTC. As protein: CASSADWWEAKNIQYF.

The V and J genes are TRBV30 and TRBJ2-2; D ambiguous. Germline V gene data show CDR1 as GTSNPN and CDR2 as SVGIG (reference sequence). Trimming left V 4 bases short and J 4 bases short, with 10 bases between. This CDR3 contains 13 residues. The CDR3 loop is CAWTARSTGELFF. DNA for the CDR3: TGTGCCTGGACCGCGCGGTCCACCGGGGAGCTGTTTTTT.

This clonotype turned up a few times. The V call is TRBV9, the J call TRBJ2-7, with D perhaps matching TRBD2 (6 bases). CDR3 length equals 15 residues. CDR1 SGDLS and CDR2 YYNGEE come from the germline V gene. The V gene lost 0 bases and the J gene lost 3 bases, with 13 bases spanning the gap. The CDR3 nucleotides are TGTGCCAGCAGCGTAGTTGGGACTGGGGACTACGAGCAGTACTTC. The encoded protein is CASSVVGTGDYEQYF.

The chain is built from TRBV5-6 and TRBJ2-1; D uncertain. V was pared by 5 bases and J by 8 bases, with 14 bases between. The germline CDR1 and CDR2 sequences are SGHDT and YYEEEE. The CDR3 sequence is 13 residues long. Here the CDR3 DNA reads TGTGCCAGCAGAGCAAAGGGTTTTGATGAGCAGTTCTTC. It is translated as CASRAKGFDEQFF.

This clonotype was recorded only once. A much larger clone differs from this one at a single base, so this may be a read error. The CDR3 coding sequence is TGCAGTGCTAGGGGGGTGGGACTAGCGGGCTACAATGATCAGTTCTTC. The encoded protein is CSARGVGLAGYNDQFF. The chain uses TRBV20-1 and TRBJ2-1, with TRBD2 matching 12 bases. Germline-derived CDR1 and CDR2 are DFQATT and SNEGSKA (reference sequence). The CDR3 extends over 16 amino acids.

This sequence joins TRBV12-5 and TRBJ1-2; TRBD1 is a possible D gene (5 bases). CDR3 length: 16 amino acids. The V gene's germline CDR1 is LGHNT and CDR2 FRNRAP. Trimming shortened V by 0 bases and J by 8 bases, and 19 bases separated the two germline ends. The DNA for the CDR3 is TGTGCTAGTGGTTTGGTACTCAACAGGTCGGGAAGCGGCTACACCTTC. Translating gives CASGLVLNRSGSGYTF.

The V call is TRBV4-1, the J call TRBJ1-1; D gene ambiguous. The ends were cut back, 1 base at V and 1 base at J, with 10 bases in the middle. The CDR3 is 15 amino acids. Germline V gene sequence: CDR1 MGHRA, CDR2 YSYEKL. The CDR3 region is CASSQVSAPNTEAFF. The CDR3 region has the DNA TGCGCCAGCAGCCAAGTCTCAGCGCCGAACACTGAAGCTTTCTTT.

This clonotype was recorded a few times. This chain joins TRBV5-1 and TRBJ1-2; no reliable D call. Trimming took 3 bases from V and 8 from J, leaving 14 bases between them. The CDR3 has 13 residues. The germline V gene encodes CDR1 SGHRS and CDR2 YFSETQ. The CDR3 coding sequence is TGCGCCAGCAGCTCCCCGGGAGCGGAAGGCTACACCTTC. This sequence encodes CASSSPGAEGYTF. Full variable domain (remainder filled in from reference TRBV5-1 and TRBJ1-2): KAGVTQTPRYLIKTRGQQVTLSCSPISGHRSVSWYQQTPGQGLQFLFEYFSETQRNKGNFPGRFSGRQFSNSRSEMNVSTLELGDSALYLCASSSPGAEGYTFGSGTRLTVV.

CDR3 nucleotide sequence: TGTGCCATCAGTGATCCGGGGGAGGATAACTACGAGCAGTACTTC. Translated: CAISDPGEDNYEQYF. This sequence joins TRBV10-3 and TRBJ2-7, with D perhaps TRBD2 (6 bases). Trimming stripped 3 bases from V and 3 bases from J, with 15 bases between. The CDR3 has 15 residues. Germline V CDR1 and CDR2: ENHRY, SYGVKD.

The gene calls are TRBV7-9 and TRBJ2-5; the D is unclear. This CDR3 comprises 14 residues. The germline gives CDR1 SEHNR, CDR2 FQNEAQ (reference sequence). Trimming removed 1 base at V and 1 base at J, with 7 bases between. The CDR3 reads CASSLGSSQETQYF. CDR3 DNA sequence: TGTGCCAGCAGCTTAGGCTCCAGCCAAGAGACCCAGTACTTC.

The chain carries TRBV6-1 and TRBJ2-2, with 9 bases that match TRBD2. With V trimmed by 7 bases and J by 3 bases, 0 bases remained unmatched. Per the germline V gene, CDR1 is MNHNS and CDR2 is SASEGT. The CDR3 extends over 13 amino acids. The CDR3 DNA sequence: TGTGCCAGCAAGCGGGAGGACACCGGGGAGCTGTTTTTT. Protein: CASKREDTGELFF.

Here the CDR3 reads CASSLYQSSTSYNEQFF. The CDR3 bases are TGTGCCAGCAGTTTATATCAGAGCAGCACCTCCTACAATGAGCAGTTCTTC. The chain is built from TRBV27 and TRBJ2-1, with unresolved D. CDR1 MNHEY and CDR2 SMNVEV come from the germline V gene (reference sequence). The CDR3 is made up of 17 amino acids. V was pared by 1 base and J by 0 bases, with 13 bases between.

This clonotype has only a few counts. The V call is TRBV9, the J call TRBJ1-4; 8 nucleotides agree with TRBD1. Germline V CDR1 and CDR2: SGDLS, YYNGEE. The ends lost 2 bases at V and 2 bases at J; junction bases unmatched: 5. The CDR3 spans 16 residues. The CDR3 DNA reads TGTGCCAGCAGCGTGGAACAGGGGGTCACTAATGAAAAACTGTTTTTT. It yields the protein CASSVEQGVTNEKLFF.